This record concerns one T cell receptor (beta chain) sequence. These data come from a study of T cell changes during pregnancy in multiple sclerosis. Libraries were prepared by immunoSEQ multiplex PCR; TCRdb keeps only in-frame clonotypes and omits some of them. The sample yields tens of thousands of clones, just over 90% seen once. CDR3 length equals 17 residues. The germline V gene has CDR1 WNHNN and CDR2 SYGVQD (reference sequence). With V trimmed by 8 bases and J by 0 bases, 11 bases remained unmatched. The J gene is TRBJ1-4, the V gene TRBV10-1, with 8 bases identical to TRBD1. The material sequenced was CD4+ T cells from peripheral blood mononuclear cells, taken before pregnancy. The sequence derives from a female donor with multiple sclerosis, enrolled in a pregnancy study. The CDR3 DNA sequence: TGCGCCAGCTCAAAGAAGGGACAGGCCCCAACTAATGAAAAACTGTTTTTT. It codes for CASSKKGQAPTNEKLFF.